The rows below give T cell receptor beta chains drawn from one sample of a study of T-cell memory formation after mild COVID-19. TCRdb redid the calling of the 5' RACE reads with MiXCR, one entry per CDR3 protein. Altogether a few hundred thousand distinct CDR3 sequences are present, roughly 15% being singletons, with the ten largest covering about a fifth. The sample comprised PBMCs or a T cell subset sorted from them (not recorded which). The receptors were gathered from a man aged 18 to 35 who had mild COVID-19 (a few samples of this study predate the infection). Cell type and time point are not known. Each CDR3 is given with its conserved first and last residue. Fields, in order: V gene, clone size, J gene, D gene, CDR3 DNA, CDR3 protein. A D gene is named only where the DNA matches it firmly. Some rows mark clone size as missing; the rest say once, few, many or name a class of expanded clone.

TRBV7-3	-	TRBJ2-3	-	TGTGCCAGCAGCCCCCTGGACAGCGGAACGCAGTATTTT	CASSPLDSGTQYF
TRBV11-2	few	TRBJ2-3	TRBD2	TGTGCCAGCAGCTTAGCTGCTAGCGGGTTCACGCAGTATTTT	CASSLAASGFTQYF
TRBV11-2	-	TRBJ1-4	TRBD1	TGTGCCAGCAGCTTCATGGGGACAGATAATGAAAAACTGTTTTTT	CASSFMGTDNEKLFF
TRBV29-1	few	TRBJ2-3	-	TGCAGCGTTGCCCCCGGGGGGCGTCAGTATTTT	CSVAPGGRQYF
TRBV7-3	-	TRBJ2-3	TRBD2	TGTGCCAGCAGCCCCCGCGGGGGGCTACCTGATACGCAGTATTTT	CASSPRGGLPDTQYF
TRBV5-8	few	TRBJ1-4	-	TGTGCCAGCAGGGATAATGAAAAACTGTTTTTT	CASRDNEKLFF
TRBV6-6	few	TRBJ2-1	-	TGTGCCAGCAGTTACATCGGGGACGAGCAGTTCTTC	CASSYIGDEQFF
TRBV18	many	TRBJ2-3	TRBD2	TGTGCCAGCTCGCCGACTAGCGCCACCACCACAGATACGCAGTATTTT	CASSPTSATTTDTQYF
TRBV7-9	-	TRBJ2-1	TRBD2	TGTGCCAGCAGCAACGGAGGACTAGCCCAGCGCTCCTACAATGAGCAGTTCTTC	CASSNGGLAQRSYNEQFF
TRBV7-9	-	TRBJ1-5	-	TGTGCCAGCAGCTTAGCGCGCTCAGGGGAAACGATACACAATCAGCCCCAGCATTTT	CASSLARSGETIHNQPQHF
TRBV6-2/TRBV6-3	-	TRBJ2-2	TRBD2	TGTGCCAGCAGTTACCCCGGGAGGAAGAACACCGGGGAGCTGTTTTTT	CASSYPGRKNTGELFF
TRBV30	few	TRBJ1-1	-	TGTGCCTGGAGTGCCCCGGGACCAGCTTTCTTT	CAWSAPGPAFF
TRBV7-3	-	TRBJ2-1	TRBD1	TGTGCCAGCAGTCAAGACAGGGAAAATGAGCAGTTCTTC	CASSQDRENEQFF
TRBV4-2	many	TRBJ1-2	-	TGTGCCAGCAGCCAGGGCGCCGCAGGGGATCGCTACACCTTC	CASSQGAAGDRYTF
TRBV7-2	few	TRBJ1-6	-	TGTGCCAGCAGCTTACAAGGGATTACACCCCTCCACTTT	CASSLQGITPLHF
TRBV27	few	TRBJ2-5	TRBD1	TGTGCCAGCAGTCTAGGGACAGGTACCCTTCAAGAGACCCAGTACTTC	CASSLGTGTLQETQYF
TRBV9	-	TRBJ1-1	-	TGTGCCAGCAGCGCCCCCGTTAGGGATGATGAAGCTTTCTTT	CASSAPVRDDEAFF
TRBV6-2/TRBV6-3	-	TRBJ2-1	TRBD2	TGTGCCAGCAGCCTTGGACTAGCGGGGGCGAGGGAGCAGTTCTTC	CASSLGLAGAREQFF
TRBV20-1	-	TRBJ2-3	-	TGCAGTGCGGCAGGGGCTAGCACAGATACGCAGTATTTT	CSAAGASTDTQYF
TRBV20-1	-	TRBJ2-5	TRBD1	TGCAGTGCCGGACAGGGAGCGGAGACCCAGTACTTC	CSAGQGAETQYF
TRBV4-1	-	TRBJ2-5	-	TGCGCCAGCAGCCTACTGGGGGCCTTGGACCAAGAGACCCAGTACTTC	CASSLLGALDQETQYF
TRBV29-1	-	TRBJ2-3	-	TGCAGCGTTGAAGGGGGACTCACAGATACGCAGTATTTT	CSVEGGLTDTQYF
TRBV18	-	TRBJ2-5	TRBD2	TGTGCCAGCTCACGACTAGCGGGGCTAGAGACCCAGTACTTC	CASSRLAGLETQYF
TRBV7-2	-	TRBJ2-6	-	TGTGCCAGCAGCACGCCCCCGGGGGCGACTGGGGCCAACGTCCTGACTTTC	CASSTPPGATGANVLTF
TRBV5-1	-	TRBJ2-7	-	TGCGCCAGCAGCCGAATCACGGGGGCCGCCTACGAGCAGTACTTC	CASSRITGAAYEQYF
TRBV29-1	-	TRBJ1-6	-	TGCAGCGTTCTTCTGAATTGGAATTCACCCCTCCACTTT	CSVLLNWNSPLHF
TRBV4-3	-	TRBJ1-2	-	TGCGCCAGCAGCCAAGATGCGGCCGGGTTTGGCTACACCTTC	CASSQDAAGFGYTF
TRBV12-3/TRBV12-4	few	TRBJ1-5	TRBD1	TGTGCCAGCAGTTGGGACAGGGCTCAGCCCCAGCATTTT	CASSWDRAQPQHF
TRBV29-1	few	TRBJ2-7	TRBD2	TGCAGCGTCTCTAGCGGGCCAGCCTACGAGCAGTACTTC	CSVSSGPAYEQYF
TRBV6-1	-	TRBJ1-1	TRBD1	TGTGCCAGCAATGCCTGGACAGGGAACACTGAAGCTTTCTTT	CASNAWTGNTEAFF
TRBV5-1	-	TRBJ2-5	TRBD2	TGCGCCAGCAGCTCCCTATCGGGGGAGCGGGGGGTGGTTGAGACCCAGTACTTC	CASSSLSGERGVVETQYF
TRBV12-3/TRBV12-4	-	TRBJ2-2	-	TGTGCCAGCAGTTTCTTTGAAACCGGGGAGCTGTTTTTT	CASSFFETGELFF
TRBV7-2	few	TRBJ2-1	-	TGTGCCAGCAGCCCGACTATGGGAGTTAATGAGCAGTTCTTC	CASSPTMGVNEQFF
TRBV6-5	few	TRBJ2-2	-	TGTGCCAGCAGTCTTACGGATCGAGGACCTAACGTCCATTTT	CASSLTDRGPNVHF
TRBV6-1	few	TRBJ1-5	-	TGTGCCAGCAGTGAACGGCACAATCAGCCCCAGCATTTT	CASSERHNQPQHF
TRBV4-1	few	TRBJ2-7	-	TGCGCCAGCAGCCAAAAAGCCGCAATGACCTCCTACGAGCAGTACTTC	CASSQKAAMTSYEQYF
TRBV29-1	-	TRBJ1-5	-	TGCAGCGTGTCCCAGGGGAGCAATAGCAATCAGCCCCAGCATTTT	CSVSQGSNSNQPQHF